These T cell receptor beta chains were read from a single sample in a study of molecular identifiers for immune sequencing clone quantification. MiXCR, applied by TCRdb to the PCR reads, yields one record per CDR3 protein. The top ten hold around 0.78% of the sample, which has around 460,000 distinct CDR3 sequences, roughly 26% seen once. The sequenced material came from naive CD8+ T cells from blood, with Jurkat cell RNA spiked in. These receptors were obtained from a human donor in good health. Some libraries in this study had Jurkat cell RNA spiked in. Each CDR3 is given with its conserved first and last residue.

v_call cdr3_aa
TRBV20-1 CSARDFTGKMTGELFF
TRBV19 CASSKASVHSYEQYF
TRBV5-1 CASSEGGPLSSYNSPLHF
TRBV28 CASSLSDSPPTATQYF
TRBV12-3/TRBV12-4 CASSFWGAQDAFF
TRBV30 CAWSVLRTTNEKLFF
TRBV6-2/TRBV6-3 CASSYSTSGTGTGVYEQYF
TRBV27 CASAGLGASGSYEQYF
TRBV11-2 CASLGVHYERYF
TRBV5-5 CASSLVPSQETQYF
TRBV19 CASTFSGTSTDTQYF
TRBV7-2 CASNPVVNEPFF
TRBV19 CASSTRTETTNEKLFF
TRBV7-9 CASSARQGSTEAFF
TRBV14 CASSQVGFDRDSGNTIYF
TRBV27 CASRLRGGAYGYTF
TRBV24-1 CATSDNQGGETQYF
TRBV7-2 CASSRRGGLSYNEQFF
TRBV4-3 CASSQDRYANQPQHF
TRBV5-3 CASSLLGTGPHEQFF
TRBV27 CASSLTGATGANVLTF
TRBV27 CASSSLSWTSGRYEQYF
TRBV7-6 CASSFGDSSGLIYEQYF
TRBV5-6 CASSLVKNGPHTDTQYF
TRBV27 CASSARGTRGVYEQYF
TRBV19 CASSIVAREVYNQPQHF
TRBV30 CAGWTGAYEQYF
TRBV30 CAWAGILGTDTQYF
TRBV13 CASSLDREKVNTIYF
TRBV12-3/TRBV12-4 CASTWGDGDPDTGELFF
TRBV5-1 CASSRELPSTDTQYF
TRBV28 CASSSESTGQAYEQYF
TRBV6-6 CASSYSPPDTQYF
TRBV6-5 CASSYSRGPLSSYNSPLHF
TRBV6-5 CASSRTFGNEQFF